These 12 T cell receptor beta chains share one sample of origin, sequenced in a study of shared clonotypes between healthy human individuals. Repertoires were generated with immunoSEQ multiplex PCR, while TCRdb's copy carries only in-frame clones and drops some. The data hold roughly 2.4 million clones, with approximately 96% observed a single time. The sample comprised naive CD4+ T cells sorted from blood. Subset in this sample: CD45RA+ positively selected. The receptors stem from a man younger than 35 in good health.

This chain connects TRBV4-1 to TRBJ2-1; 8 positions agree with TRBD1. The V gene's germline CDR1 is MGHRA and CDR2 YSYEKL. The CDR3 has 16 residues. The J segment lost 8 bases and the V segment lost 7 bases, leaving 16 bases of the junction unmatched. In nucleotides, the CDR3 is TGCGCCAGCACCCAGGGGCGCACAGGGGGTATTTATGAGCAGTTCTTC. Its protein product is CASTQGRTGGIYEQFF.

The count of this clone is one. The chain joins TRBV5-1 to TRBJ2-5, with D possibly called TRBD1 or TRBD2 (5 bases each). From germline, CDR1 is SGHRS and CDR2 YFSETQ. This CDR3 region has 13 residues. V dropped 4 bases and J dropped 5 bases, with 12 bases sitting between them. In nucleotides, the CDR3 is TGCGCCAGCAGCCCGGGGACCTGGGAGACCCAGTACTTC. It translates to CASSPGTWETQYF.

This clone was counted only a few times. The chain employs TRBV7-3 and TRBJ1-6, with D hard to call. The CDR3 length is 15 residues. V was cut by 5 bases and J by 7 bases, with 15 bases left in between. CDR1 and CDR2 from the germline V gene are SGHTA and FQGTGA. CDR3 loop: CASSNTWLKNSPLHF. DNA of the CDR3: TGTGCCAGCAGCAACACTTGGTTAAAAAATTCACCCCTCCACTTT.

The V gene is TRBV6-1, the J gene TRBJ2-5; D uncertain. Trimming took off 4 bases at V and 7 bases at J, with 13 bases between the two ends. Germline V gene data show CDR1 as MNHNS and CDR2 as SASEGT. The length of the CDR3 is 13 residues. The CDR3 is CASSVRFIRTQYF. The CDR3 DNA follows: TGTGCCAGCAGTGTCAGGTTCATCAGGACCCAGTACTTC.

This sequence joins TRBV27 and TRBJ2-5; D unclear. The CDR3 extends over 15 amino acids. Trimming took 5 bases from V and 3 from J, leaving 16 bases between them. Germline loops: CDR1 MNHEY, CDR2 SMNVEV (reference sequence). The CDR3 nucleotides are TGTGCCAGCAGTCCCCTCGGCGCACGGGAAGAGACCCAGTACTTC. As protein: CASSPLGAREETQYF.

V is TRBV28 and J is TRBJ2-7; no firm D call. The V gene lost 2 bases and the J gene lost 2 bases, with 10 bases spanning the gap. There are 14 residues in the CDR3. The germline gives CDR1 MDHEN, CDR2 SYDVKM. The CDR3 DNA follows: TGTGCCAGCAGTTTACTCCAGATCCCCTACGAGCAGTACTTC. It is translated as CASSLLQIPYEQYF.

This chain links TRBV5-1 with TRBJ2-3, with a tentative D call TRBD2 (5 bases). CDR1 and CDR2 from the germline V gene are SGHRS and YFSETQ. Trimming took off 4 bases at V and 5 bases at J, with 11 bases between the two ends. The CDR3 consists of 13 residues. Here the CDR3 DNA reads TGCGCCAGCAGCGGGAGATTGGGAGATACGCAGTATTTT. It codes for CASSGRLGDTQYF.

The chain links TRBV14 to TRBJ2-1; possible D gene TRBD2, 5 bases. Between the trimmed V and J ends, which lost 5 bases and 5 bases, there was a span of 16 bases. The CDR3 runs 15 residues. The germline gives CDR1 SGHDN, CDR2 FVKESK. CDR3 bases: TGTGCCAGCAGCTACGGACTCATTTTCGACAATGAGCAGTTCTTC. It translates to CASSYGLIFDNEQFF.

This chain connects TRBV5-4 to TRBJ2-7, with 7 bases lining up with TRBD1. Looked up from germline, CDR1 is SGHNT and CDR2 is YYREEE (reference sequence). The CDR3 covers 14 residues. Trimming cost V 4 bases and J 4 bases; bases outside gene matches: 8. For the CDR3, the DNA is TGTGCCAGCAGCCGGGACAGCGGTCCATACGAGCAGTACTTC. This sequence encodes CASSRDSGPYEQYF.

This sequence joins TRBV6-5 and TRBJ2-2; 9 nucleotides agree with TRBD2. This CDR3 region has 16 residues. Germline lookup yields CDR1 MNHEY and CDR2 SVGAGI. Germline trimming cut 2 bases from V and 7 bases from J; bases unmatched to any gene: 8. The CDR3 sequence is CASSYPRLAGIGELFF. In DNA form, the CDR3 reads TGTGCCAGCAGTTACCCCCGGCTAGCGGGGATCGGGGAGCTGTTTTTT.

This clone was recorded only once. The chain employs TRBV21-1 and TRBJ1-5; the table names TRBD1, a call not compared with the DNA. TRBV21-1 is a recognized pseudogene. The CDR3 is 14 residues long. Here the CDR3 reads CASRMDRKNQPQHF. CDR3 sequence (DNA): TGTGCCAGCAGAATGGACAGGAAGAATCAGCCCCAGCATTTT.

CDR3 sequence: CASSLTPPSYEQYF. CDR3 DNA sequence: TGTGCCAGCAGCTTAACCCCTCCGAGCTACGAGCAGTACTTC. The chain has TRBV11-2 and TRBJ2-7; D call uncertain. Germline loops: CDR1 SGHAT, CDR2 FQNNGV. The CDR3 totals 14 residues. Trimming pared 2 bases from V and 3 bases from J, leaving 11 bases between.